This T cell receptor (beta chain) is drawn from a study of vaccination and CD4 T cells after COVID-19. Study in general: Convalescent patients were SARS-CoV-2 positive by nasal swab PCR; several mild, one severe.

For this clonotype: The antigen is unknown.

The treatment is: approximately nine-day PBMC culture with coronavirus spike peptide pools or control peptides (ViraFEST assay). Antigen-specific T cells were expanded with peptide pools by ViraFEST, and TCRs were then sequenced. Half-medium replacement with fresh IL-2 medium took place on days 3 and 7. Cultured CD4+ T-cell DNA underwent Oncomine TCR Beta short-read sequencing. TCRdb independently ran MiXCR on the PCR reads; one entry per CDR3 protein. The sample yields about 12,000 distinct CDR3 sequences, 55% to 65% seen once. The germline CDR1 and CDR2 sequences are KGHDR and SFDVKD. The CDR3 extends over 14 amino acids. The ends lost 8 bases at V and 0 bases at J; junction bases unmatched: 5.

The TCR sequence derives from a human donor who had recovered from COVID-19. Source material: CD4+ T cells from blood, cultured in vitro. The rearrangement links TRBV24-1 to TRBJ2-7; 8 bases line up with TRBD1. In DNA, the CDR3 is TGTGCCACCATAGTCACAGGGGGCTCCTACGAGCAGTACTTC. Translating gives CATIVTGGSYEQYF.